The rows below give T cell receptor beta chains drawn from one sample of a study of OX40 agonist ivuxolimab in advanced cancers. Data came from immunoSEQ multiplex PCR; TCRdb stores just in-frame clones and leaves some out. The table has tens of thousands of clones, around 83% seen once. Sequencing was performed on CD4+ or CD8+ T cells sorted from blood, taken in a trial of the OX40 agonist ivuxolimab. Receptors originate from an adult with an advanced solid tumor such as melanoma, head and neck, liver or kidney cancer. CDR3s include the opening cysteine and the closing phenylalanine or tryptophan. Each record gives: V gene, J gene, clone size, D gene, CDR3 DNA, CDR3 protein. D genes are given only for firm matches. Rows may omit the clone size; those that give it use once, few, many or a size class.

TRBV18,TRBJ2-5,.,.,TGTGCCAGCTCGCTGGGGGTGGCAGAAGAGACCCAGTACTTC,CASSLGVAEETQYF
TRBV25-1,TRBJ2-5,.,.,TGTGCCACGGCGAAGGGGCCAGAGACCCAGTACTTC,CATAKGPETQYF
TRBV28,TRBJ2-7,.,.,TGTGCCAGCAGTCCCTGGACGGGGATTAACGAGCAGTACTTC,CASSPWTGINEQYF
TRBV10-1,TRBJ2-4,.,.,TGCGCCAGCAGTGAGTCATTCAGTTCCGTGCGGGGGCGCAAAAACATTCAGTACTTC,CASSESFSSVRGRKNIQYF
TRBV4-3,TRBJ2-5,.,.,TGCGCCAGCAGCCGACTCCGGGACGGTCAAGAGACCCAGTACTTC,CASSRLRDGQETQYF
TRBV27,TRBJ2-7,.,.,TGTGCCAGCAGGAGAAATTACGACAGTACCTACGAGCAGTACTTC,CASRRNYDSTYEQYF
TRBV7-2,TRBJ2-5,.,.,TGTGCCAGCAGCTTCGACCAAGAGACCCAGTACTTC,CASSFDQETQYF
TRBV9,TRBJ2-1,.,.,TGTGCCAGCAGCGTAGTGGGGGCTCGGGATGAGCAGTTCTTC,CASSVVGARDEQFF
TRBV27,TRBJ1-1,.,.,TGTGCCAGCAGCGCCTTCCGTCAGGCACCGTCCGAAGCTTTCTTT,CASSAFRQAPSEAFF
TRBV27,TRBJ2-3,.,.,TGTGCCAGCAGTCTCGGAGGCACAGATACGCAGTATTTT,CASSLGGTDTQYF
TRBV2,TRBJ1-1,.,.,TGTGCCAGCACCTCCGACGGAATGAACACTGAAGCTTTCTTT,CASTSDGMNTEAFF
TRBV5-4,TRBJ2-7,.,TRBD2,TGTGCCAGCAGCCGGGAGACTAGCGGGTACGAGCAGTACTTC,CASSRETSGYEQYF
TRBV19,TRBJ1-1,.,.,TGTGCCAGTAAGGGTGGCTCTAGGACTGAAGCTTTCTTT,CASKGGSRTEAFF
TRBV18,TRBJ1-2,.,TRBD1,TGTGCCAGCTCACCGGGGACAGCGGATGGCTACACCTTC,CASSPGTADGYTF
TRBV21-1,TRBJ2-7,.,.,TGTGCCAGCAGGTCCGGGTGTCCCTTCTTTTTCGAGCAGTACTTC,CASRSGCPFFFEQYF
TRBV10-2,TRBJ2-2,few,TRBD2,TGCGCCAGCAGTGAGAGCGGGGGGACGTTGTTTTTT,CASSESGGTLFF
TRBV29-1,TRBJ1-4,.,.,TGCAGCGTTAAAGGGACTACTAATGAAAAACTGTTTTTT,CSVKGTTNEKLFF
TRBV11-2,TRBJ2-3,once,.,TGTGCCAGCAGCTTCCTCACGGGGTTGACAGATACGCAGTATTTT,CASSFLTGLTDTQYF
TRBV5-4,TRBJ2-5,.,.,TGTGCCAGCAAATCCCAGGCCGGGGAAGAGACCCAGTACTTC,CASKSQAGEETQYF
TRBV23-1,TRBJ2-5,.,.,TGCGCCAGCTCATTACACCCCAAGTCGGAGACCCAGTACTTC,CASSLHPKSETQYF
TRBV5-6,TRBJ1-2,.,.,TGTGCCAGCAGCTTGGTCAGGGAAAATGGCTACACCTTC,CASSLVRENGYTF
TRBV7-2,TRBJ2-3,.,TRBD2,TGTGCCAGCAGCCGTCTCGGGGGGTTTTCGGATACGCAGTATTTT,CASSRLGGFSDTQYF
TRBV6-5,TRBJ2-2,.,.,TGTGCCAGCAGGACCCTGGGGGCCGGAGACGGGGAGCTGTTTTTT,CASRTLGAGDGELFF
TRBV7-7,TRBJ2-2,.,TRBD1,TGTGCTAGTCCAGGGGGACATACCGGGGAGCTGTTTTTT,CASPGGHTGELFF
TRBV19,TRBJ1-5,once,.,TGTGCCAGTAGTATTTTTGCTGGGGGTCAGGGCAATCAGCCCCAGCATTTT,CASSIFAGGQGNQPQHF
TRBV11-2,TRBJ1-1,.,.,TGTGCCAGCCTCTCATGGGACGGAGGGACTGAAGCTTTCTTT,CASLSWDGGTEAFF
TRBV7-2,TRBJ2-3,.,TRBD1,TGTGCCAGCAGGGTAGGGGGCGCTGGGGGCACAGATACGCAGTATTTT,CASRVGGAGGTDTQYF
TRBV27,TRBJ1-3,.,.,TGTGCCAGCAGCAAGGGGTGGGGAAACACCATATATTTT,CASSKGWGNTIYF
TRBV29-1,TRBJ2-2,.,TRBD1,TGCAGCGCCGAAGCAGGGACAGGGGGCGCAACCGGGGAGCTGTTTTTT,CSAEAGTGGATGELFF
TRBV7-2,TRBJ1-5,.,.,TGTGCCAGCAGCTTAGAGTGGAATCAGCCCCAGCATTTT,CASSLEWNQPQHF
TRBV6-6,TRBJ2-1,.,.,TGTGCCAGCATCCCGGGGGCGGAGAACAATGAGCAGTTCTTC,CASIPGAENNEQFF
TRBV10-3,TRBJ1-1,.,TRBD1,TGTGCCATCAGTGAAGGGGACAGGAAAAACACTGAAGCTTTCTTT,CAISEGDRKNTEAFF
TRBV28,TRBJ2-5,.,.,TGTGCCAGCAGTCCGGGAACTTTTGAAGAGACCCAGTACTTC,CASSPGTFEETQYF
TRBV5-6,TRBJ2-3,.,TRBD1,TGTGCCAGCAGCGCCGGACAGGAGTCGGTCACAGATACGCAGTATTTT,CASSAGQESVTDTQYF
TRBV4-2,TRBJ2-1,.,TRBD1,TGTGCCAGCAGCCCGCGGGACAGGGCCTCCAATGAGCAGTTCTTC,CASSPRDRASNEQFF
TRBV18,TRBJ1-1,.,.,TGTGCCAGCTCACCTAGGCAGATAACGAACACTGAAGCTTTCTTT,CASSPRQITNTEAFF
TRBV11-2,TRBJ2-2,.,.,TGCGCCAGCAGCCCGAGGTGGGCGGGGCACTCTACCGGGGAGCTGTTTTTT,CASSPRWAGHSTGELFF